This note documents a single T cell receptor (beta chain) sequence. Its target is unknown. The CDR3 sequence is 16 residues long. The germline V gene has CDR1 SGHRS and CDR2 YFSETQ. V lost 0 bases and J lost 3, with 14 bases in between. The sample is drawn from a study of STAT5B mutations in CD4+ large granular lymphocyte leukemia. Study context: When available, cryopreserved cells underwent CD8+ depletion before CD4+ selection.

Study-wide points: No patients shared main leukemic clonotypes, though roughly 27% appeared at low frequency elsewhere. Without putative leukemic clones, patient CD4-sorted repertoires remained more clonal than healthy CD4+ repertoires. Top patient clones used TRBV06 genes more often: 8/27 versus 2/35 in controls.

Only in-frame clones appear in the TCRdb table, and some are missing; sequencing was by immunoSEQ multiplex PCR. The data show a few thousand clones, roughly 87% seen once. Sequenced sample: PBMCs. The J gene is TRBJ2-3, the V gene TRBV5-1; D is possibly TRBD2 (6 bases). This TCR came from a woman in her 70s with CD4+ T-cell large granular lymphocyte leukemia. CDR3: CASSLAGGRGTDTQYF. The CDR3 DNA reads TGCGCCAGCAGCTTGGCCGGGGGACGGGGGACAGATACGCAGTATTTT.